These 2 T cell receptor beta chains were sequenced from one sample in a study of blood T cell repertoires in COVID-19. Produced via immunoSEQ multiplex PCR; TCRdb's table is partial and in-frame only. The sample carries about 210,000 clones, 70% to 90% recorded once. Input material: peripheral blood. The receptors stem from a man aged 45-60 years with COVID-19, enrolled during active disease.

The chain carries TRBV7-6 and TRBJ2-2, with 9 nucleotides matching TRBD2. Germline trimming cut 0 bases from V and 6 bases from J; bases unmatched to any gene: 14. Per germline, CDR1 SGHVS and CDR2 FNYEAQ. This CDR3 contains 19 residues. The CDR3 loop reads CASSLAVRGGAGSPGELFF. The CDR3, as DNA: TGTGCCAGCAGCTTAGCGGTGCGCGGGGGGGCCGGTTCCCCCGGGGAGCTGTTTTTT.

The rearrangement links TRBV7-3 to TRBJ2-1; 9 bases are a match to TRBD1. This CDR3 has 15 residues. V dropped 3 bases and J dropped 4; count of bases not matched to a gene: 4. Germline CDR1 is SGHTA and CDR2 is FQGTGA. The DNA of the CDR3 is TGTGCCAGCAGCTTCGGGACAGGGTCTTACAATGAGCAGTTCTTC. It translates to CASSFGTGSYNEQFF.